This entry lists 6 T cell receptor beta chains sequenced from one sample in a study (TCRdb year 2016). Library preparation employed RT-PCR. The listed sequencing device is Illumina MiSeq. TCRdb reprocessing: public reads trimmed at Q25 with fastp, clones called with MiXCR, in-frame beta chains kept. Each record represents a unique CDR3 protein, reported with the most common genes and DNA among its rows. Across this sample there are about 700,000 distinct CDR3 sequences, with approximately 15% seen only once. The ten largest clonotypes hold about 3.6% of the sample. Source material: memory CD4+ T cells from blood. These receptors came from a female donor in good health, serving as a healthy control.

This clonotype has more than one count but fewer than ten. The chain uses TRBV6-5 and TRBJ2-2; TRBD1 agrees at 7 bases. Germline V lookup: CDR1 MNHEY, CDR2 SVGAGI. This CDR3 is built from 16 residues. After removal of 7 bases from V and 0 bases from J, the junction contained 8 bases not matched to a gene. Here the CDR3 reads CASTLDRPTNTGELFF. CDR3 sequence (DNA): TGTGCCAGCACCCTGGACAGGCCAACGAACACCGGGGAGCTGTTTTTT.

This clonotype came up many times. The rearrangement links TRBV20-1 to TRBJ2-7; D remains unclear. V lost 0 bases, J lost 0 bases, and 12 bases lay in between. CDR3 length: 15 residues. Germline V gives CDR1 DFQATT, CDR2 SNEGSKA (reference sequence). CDR3 sequence: CSARDSRTTSYEQYF. In DNA, the CDR3 is TGCAGTGCTAGAGATTCGAGGACGACCTCCTACGAGCAGTACTTC.

This clonotype has just a few counts. The chain combines TRBV7-9 with TRBJ1-5; D gene ambiguous. CDR3 length: 13 residues. Trimming cost V 1 base and J 8 bases, with 9 bases left between them. CDR1 is SEHNR and CDR2 is FQNEAQ in the germline V gene (reference sequence). The CDR3 nucleotides read TGTGCCAGCAGCTTAGGGTTCGGTGAGCCCCAGCATTTT. This codes for CASSLGFGEPQHF.

The chain is built from TRBV2 and TRBJ1-6; D may be TRBD1 (5 bases). Germline-derived CDR1 and CDR2 are SNHLY and FYNNEI. This CDR3 contains 15 residues. The V end was cut by 2 bases, the J end by 6 bases, with 11 bases between. CDR3 nucleotide sequence: TGTGCCAGCAGTGAACTCGGACAACTTAATTCACCCCTCCACTTT. It is translated as CASSELGQLNSPLHF.

The V call is TRBV24-1, the J call TRBJ1-2, with D maybe TRBD1 (5 bases). V was cut by 4 bases and J by 1 base, with 21 bases left in between. The CDR3 has 18 amino acids. Looked up from germline, CDR1 is KGHDR and CDR2 is SFDVKD. CDR3 residues: CATSDGDFNPRGNYGYTF. The CDR3 DNA sequence: TGTGCCACCAGTGACGGGGACTTTAACCCACGGGGTAACTATGGCTACACCTTC.

As concerns this clonotype: The junction differs from germline at one of its ends, possibly a read error. The CDR3 here is CAISLGTTTYNEQFF. In nucleotides, the CDR3 is TGTGCCATCAGCCTCGGGACCACCACCTACAATGAGCAGTTCTTC. This rearrangement joins TRBV11-2 to TRBJ2-1; possibly TRBD1 or TRBD2 for D (5 bases each). Per the germline V gene, CDR1 is SGHAT and CDR2 is FQNNGV. The CDR3 covers 15 residues.